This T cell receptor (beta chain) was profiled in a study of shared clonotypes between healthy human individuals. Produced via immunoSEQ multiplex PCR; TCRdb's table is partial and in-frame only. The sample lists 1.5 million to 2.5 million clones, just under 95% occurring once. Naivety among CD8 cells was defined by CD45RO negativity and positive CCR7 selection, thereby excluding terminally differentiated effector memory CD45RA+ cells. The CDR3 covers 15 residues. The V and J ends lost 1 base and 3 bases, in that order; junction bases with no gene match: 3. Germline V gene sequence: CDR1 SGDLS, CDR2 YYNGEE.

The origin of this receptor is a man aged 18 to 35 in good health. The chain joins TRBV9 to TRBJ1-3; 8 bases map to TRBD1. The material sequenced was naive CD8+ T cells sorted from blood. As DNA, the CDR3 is TGTGCCAGCAGCGTACAGGGGGCAGGTGGAAACACCATATATTTT. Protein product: CASSVQGAGGNTIYF.